This TCR beta chain was sequenced during a study of cytomegalovirus exposure and HLA in healthy donors (dated by TCRdb to about 2017). At the level of the whole study: An earlier analysis of roughly 630 of the donors reported approximately 300 Gb of sequence data and around 120 million unique TCR beta sequences from about 179 million T cells. High-throughput TCR immunosequencing, statistical association of individual TCRs with disease status, and machine learning were combined to predict cytomegalovirus infection status. To decide whether each TCR beta V gene segment behaved as functional or pseudogenic, an earlier analysis of approximately 590 of the donors relied on high-throughput TCR beta sequencing. Donor age, sex, ethnicity and CMV serostatus were collected together with the repertoire data. Genome-wide SNP genotypes for about 60% of the 666 donors were used in a later genetic analysis, which treated that subset as a discovery cohort. Typing coverage varied by locus: about 620-640 donors for A, B, C, DRB1 and DQB1; around 560 for DQA1; around 610 for DPA1; fewer than 480 for DPB1. Both class I and class II loci were covered by HLA typing, at four-digit resolution. Of the 350 to 400 genotyped donors, approximately 82% fell in the genetic ancestry cluster associated with self-reported Caucasian donors. In a later analysis, previously published TCR beta repertoires from 600 to 850 donors were re-analyzed and high-resolution HLA genotyping was added so that TCR occurrence patterns could be studied. The aim of the study was to test whether cataloging public T cell receptors could identify signatures of past pathogen exposure. Because of strong linkage in the cohort, roughly five DR-DQ haplotypes were treated as single units for association and clustering. Roughly 300 gigabases of sequencing data and tens of millions of unique TCR sequences were included in an early release covering several hundred HLA-typed donors. The T cell repertoires of some 700 subjects were profiled by immunosequencing and related to cytomegalovirus serostatus. Among roughly 370 genotyped donors of the cohort, an average of approximately 230,000 unique TCR beta nucleotide sequences were sequenced per donor, about a sixth of them non-productive. Every discovery cohort repertoire had been produced on one sequencing platform. Rather than drawing on any new phenotypic data, the later analysis identified candidate immune exposures from TCR beta sequences and the way those sequences occurred across donors. Besides the first cohort of 666 subjects, a separate validation cohort made up of roughly 120 different subjects was used. What the authors observed across the whole study: The study listed 170 or so TCR beta chains as associated with cytomegalovirus. According to a later analysis, most CMV-associated TCR beta chains appeared to be HLA-restricted, and the HLA associations seemed to be driven largely by CMV exposure. Most TCR sequences were seen in very few donors, while some public TCRs were found in many individuals. At a false discovery rate of 0.05, a later analysis linked 15,000 to 20,000 TCR beta sequences to specific HLA alleles. A further reported finding was that TCR beta sequences accurately predicted the HLA-A and HLA-B alleles for most subjects in the first cohort. Cytomegalovirus status was reported to be diagnosed by the classifier with high specificity and sensitivity in both the original and validation cohorts. In vitro tests confirmed that a few of the cytomegalovirus-associated TCR beta chains recognize cytomegalovirus antigens. A later analysis reported that several top co-occurrence clusters appeared linked to parvovirus B19, influenza, CMV and Epstein-Barr virus. In an earlier analysis of some 500 of the donors, most TCR beta V segments appeared in productive rearrangements about 87% or about 30% of the time, broadly matching IMGT annotations. Strong co-occurrence of HLA alleles, especially DR and DQ, made assigning TCR associations to individual alleles difficult. A later analysis found that TCR association rates varied across HLA loci, with DRB1 alleles showing the most associated TCRs and HLA-C alleles the fewest. The authors suggested that the approach could potentially be extended to other disease states and immunological phenotypes. A later genetic analysis reported fewer N-insertions in productive TCRs among donors in an Asian-associated ancestry cluster than the roughly 620-donor mean. Correlated functional status among segregating V segments might reflect linkage disequilibrium, but an unknown experimental factor could not be ruled out. For the cohort, immune exposure information was limited to CMV serostatus. HLA typing was unavailable for some donors at each locus, so association tests used only the typed subset. The sequencing pipeline was judged likely to have produced a cluster of highly shared sequence variants as a technical artifact. Sequencing depth was assumed to be roughly uniform across donors in the presence/absence analyses, though that assumption may not hold. In a later analysis, HLA-associated TCR beta chains were found to be more clonally expanded and to have lower generation probabilities than equally common non-associated chains. Because counts were too low, 15 to 20 rarely observed V segments, including chromosome 9 orphons, were excluded from the earlier analysis of around 640 of the donors. Only TCR beta chains were sequenced in this cohort, and the absence of alpha or paired-chain data limited detectable features. Because the 87-base-pair reads could not distinguish some IMGT-functional V segments, including TRBV6-2 and TRBV6-3, those segments were excluded. V-gene and J-gene trimming of TCR beta chains was associated with a missense DCLRE1C variant in a later genetic analysis, and the association was replicated in an independent cohort.

Libraries were built with the immunoSEQ multiplex PCR assay. For the multiplex PCR, a mixture combining 60 forward primers for TCR Vbeta segments and 13 reverse primers for TCR Jbeta segments was used. The CDR3 region of rearranged TCR beta genes was amplified from genomic DNA by a multiplex PCR assay. The amplified TCR beta libraries were sequenced on the Illumina HiSeq System as 87-base-pair reads. Processing in the source paper ran as follows. A later analysis counted about 80 million unique TCR beta chains across the 700 or so repertoires, and 9 million to 14 million of these chains were shared by at least two donors. Raw reads were error-corrected and collapsed into unique sequences by a nearest-neighbor algorithm in which closely related sequences were merged to remove PCR and sequencing errors. To assign V, D and J gene segments, CDR3 sequences were aligned to IMGT reference sequences. For a sequence to be retained, a match of at least six nucleotides to both a V gene segment and a J gene segment was required. Rearrangements were classified as productive when the CDR3 lacked stop codons and remained in frame with V and J, and all other rearrangements were classified as non-productive. CDR3 was defined according to IMGT convention as the region running from the second conserved V-encoded cysteine to the conserved J-encoded phenylalanine. The earlier analysis of 500 to 750 of the donors excluded any sequence lacking an unambiguous match to a single V gene segment. An earlier analysis of 587 of the donors called V segments functional above 56.7% productive rearrangements and segregating when the between-donor standard deviation exceeded 5%. A statistical classification framework was built to diagnose cytomegalovirus status from the catalog of TCR beta chain sequences. In a later analysis, V and J genes were assigned by comparing TCR nucleotide sequences against IMGT/GENE-DB human TR gene sequences. A later analysis assigned CDR3 sequences and most-parsimonious VDJ recombination scenarios with the TCRdist pipeline. In a later analysis, every TCR beta chain was defined by the combination of its CDR3 amino acid sequence and its V-gene family, and reads without a unique V-gene family were dropped. In a later analysis, nearly 600 highly shared, low-generation-probability nucleotide sequences were removed to address suspected cross-contamination and a sequencing artifact. A later analysis calculated a clonal expansion index for each public chain from normalized within-repertoire ranks of inferred template counts. In a later analysis, generation probabilities were computed with a VDJ recombination model fitted to out-of-frame rearrangements, and the resulting probabilities were checked against IGoR. Hypergeometric tests were used in a later analysis to score TCR-TCR, TCR-HLA and TCR-CMV co-occurrence, with a repertoire-size bias correction applied to the TCR pairs. In a later analysis, false discovery rates were estimated by permuting HLA or CMV assignments 20 times. In a later analysis, co-occurring TCRs were grouped using DBSCAN, with TCRdist sequence similarity added in when clustering inside HLA-allele-positive subsets. Co-occurrence clustering excluded repertoires with fewer than 30,000 or more than 120,000 public chains, plus five with anomalous nucleotide sharing. TCRdb mirrors the immuneACCESS table, restricted to in-frame sequences. Some clones are absent from its copies; in checked studies, under half trace to an unresolved V gene, and the reason for the others is unknown. For V, J and clone size, that table is used; D and trimming come from the DNA. The sample includes 150,000 to 200,000 clones, with roughly 80% observed a single time. About 2.9% of the sample goes to the ten largest clones.

This clone was detected only a few times. The antigen it binds to is not known. There are no base qualities to consult, and no much larger clone falls within one base. From V the trimming removes 1 base and from J it removes 7 bases, while the gene matches leave 1 base of the junction unaccounted for. Via the germline V gene, CDR1 is SGHRS and CDR2 YFSETQ. Measured from the cysteine to the phenylalanine, the CDR3 is 14 residues long. Just the 42-base CDR3 DNA is kept, in frame starting at base 1. The cohort was made up of 650 to 700 healthy bone marrow donors. At the time of sampling, all cohort members were nominally healthy, though unrecorded immune exposures were likely present. The donor tested CMV seronegative and was one of the 352 seronegative cohort members. A peripheral blood sample was provided by each donor, and peripheral blood mononuclear cells were used for TCR beta sequencing. Genomic DNA extraction from the blood cell samples was performed with the Qiagen DNeasy Blood Extraction Kit.

The receptor comes from a female donor in good health and CMV-seronegative. The chain joins TRBV5-1 to TRBJ1-6; the junction holds 8 bases that match TRBD1. The sample taken for sequencing was PBMCs. CDR3 reads: CASSLRQGNSPLHF. The nucleotide sequence is given as TGCGCCAGCAGCTTGCGACAGGGGAATTCACCCCTCCACTTT. The reference TRBV5-1 and TRBJ1-6 proteins fill in what lies around the CDR3, so the full variable domain reads KAGVTQTPRYLIKTRGQQVTLSCSPISGHRSVSWYQQTPGQGLQFLFEYFSETQRNKGNFPGRFSGRQFSNSRSEMNVSTLELGDSALYLCASSLRQGNSPLHFGNGTRLTVT.